The TCR beta chain described here comes from a study of neurological immune-mediated disorders. This clonotype has a count of ten or more. TCRdb recomputed calls from the 5' RACE reads with MiXCR, one row per CDR3 protein. The sample has about 80,000 distinct CDR3 sequences, approximately 6% seen once; the top ten hold approximately 7.9%. Time point given: longitudinal time-point 2. The clonotype was recovered from a woman aged 55-75 years with multiple sclerosis. Sequenced sample: PBMCs.

The CDR3 region is CSARDLSVGYTDTQYF. The CDR3 bases are TGCAGTGCTAGAGACCTCTCAGTGGGTTACACAGATACGCAGTATTTT. The genes are TRBV20-1 and TRBJ2-3; no definite D call. The CDR3 extends over 16 amino acids. The V and J ends lost 0 bases and 2 bases respectively, with 15 bases between them. In germline, CDR1 is DFQATT, CDR2 SNEGSKA (reference sequence).